These 10 T cell receptor beta chains share one sample of origin, sequenced in a study of T cells in Graves' hyperthyroidism and ophthalmopathy. TCR beta CDR3 sequences were amplified from RNA transcripts. First-round RT-PCR targeting the TCR CDR3 was performed with the HTBI primer set. TCRdb fed the multiplex PCR reads into MiXCR, producing one record per CDR3 protein. The sample lists hundreds of thousands of distinct CDR3 sequences; about 24% were seen once. The sequencing sample was made of blood. These receptor sequences come from a woman aged 25-40 years with Graves' ophthalmopathy.

V gene TRBV6-1 combines with J gene TRBJ1-1; 8 nucleotides align to TRBD1. With 5 bases clipped from V and 4 bases from J, the junction kept 6 bases outside the gene matches. Germline V gene data show CDR1 as MNHNS and CDR2 as SASEGT. The CDR3 contains 14 residues. The CDR3 DNA reads as TGTGCCAGCAGTCAGGACAGGGCGAGCACTGAAGCTTTCTTT. Translating it yields CASSQDRASTEAFF.

This sequence joins TRBV7-9 and TRBJ1-1; D unclear. The CDR3 has 14 amino acids. In germline, CDR1 is SEHNR, CDR2 FQNEAQ (reference sequence). V was pared by 5 bases and J by 1 base, with 11 bases between. In nucleotides, the CDR3 is TGTGCCAGCAGCCCTCTGACCAGGAACACTGAAGCTTTCTTT. It encodes CASSPLTRNTEAFF.

There are many counts of this clonotype. This rearrangement joins TRBV12-3 or TRBV12-4 to TRBJ2-2; D might be TRBD1 (6 bases). Deletions cut 2 bases from V and 5 bases from J, with 12 bases between. This CDR3 has 15 amino acids. The CDR3 sequence: CASSLFGGLTGELFF. CDR3 sequence (DNA): TGTGCCAGCAGTTTATTTGGGGGCCTAACCGGGGAGCTGTTTTTT.

A single count supports this clonotype. The chain carries TRBV2 and TRBJ1-2; D remains unclear. Germline V gene data show CDR1 as SNHLY and CDR2 as FYNNEI. This CDR3 contains 14 residues. V was clipped by 7 bases and J by 5 bases, with 17 bases between them. CDR3 coding DNA: TGTGCCAGCACAGCCGGCGGTCTAAGATATGGCTACACCTTC. It yields the protein CASTAGGLRYGYTF.

J is TRBJ2-7 and V is TRBV11-2; D may be TRBD1 (6 bases). CDR1 is SGHAT, CDR2 FQNNGV, per germline. Trimming took 4 bases from V and 4 from J, leaving 11 bases between them. The CDR3 has 13 residues. The CDR3, as DNA: TGTGCCAGCAGCTCGGACAGACCTTACGAGCAGTACTTC. This translates into CASSSDRPYEQYF.

The rearrangement joins TRBV18 to TRBJ1-5; 12 bases are a match to TRBD1. The length of the CDR3 is 16 residues. From germline, CDR1 is KGHSH and CDR2 LQKENI. The junction had 5 bases not matched to a gene; V was cut back by 5 bases and J by 3 bases. The CDR3 DNA is TGTGCCAGCTCAGACCGGGACAGGGGGCTCAATCAGCCCCAGCATTTT. Translating it yields CASSDRDRGLNQPQHF.

This clonotype showed up many times. V usage is TRBV15 and J usage is TRBJ2-7; D not resolved. CDR1 is LNHNV and CDR2 is YYDKDF in the germline V gene (reference sequence). Trimming shortened V by 0 bases and J by 5 bases, and 11 bases separated the two germline ends. This CDR3 is built from 14 residues. The CDR3 coding sequence is TGTGCCACCAGCAGAGATCTCAGTCCAGACGAGCAGTACTTC. As protein: CATSRDLSPDEQYF. Together with reference TRBV15 and TRBJ2-7, the CDR3 gives the full variable domain: DAMVIQNPRYQVTQFGKPVTLSCSQTLNHNVMYWYQQKSSQAPKLLFHYYDKDFNNEADTPDNFQSRRPNTSFCFLDIRSPGLGDTAMYLCATSRDLSPDEQYFGPGTRLTVT.

Turning to this clonotype: Possible read error: a much larger clone is one base away. This rearrangement joins TRBV20-1 to TRBJ1-2, with D tentatively TRBD1 (6 bases). Germline CDR1 is DFQATT and CDR2 is SNEGSKA (reference sequence). The CDR3 runs 12 residues. CDR3 amino acids: CSASRGEHGYAF. The CDR3 bases are TGCAGTGCTAGCAGGGGAGAGCATGGCTACGCCTTC.

As to this clonotype: The CDR3 does not end in the conserved phenylalanine or tryptophan, so this is likely a read error. This chain joins TRBV19 and TRBJ1-5; D may be TRBD1 (6 bases). CDR1 is LNHDA and CDR2 is SQIVND in the germline V gene (reference sequence). The CDR3 has 13 residues. The V gene lost 4 bases and the J gene lost 8 bases, with 12 bases spanning the gap. The CDR3 DNA sequence: TGTGCCAGTAGTAAAGAGAGGGGGGAGCCCCAGCATGTT. Encoded protein: CASSKERGEPQHV.

This clonotype was observed a few times. The CDR3 here is CASSIEGNYGYTF. The CDR3 DNA reads as TGTGCCAGTAGTATCGAGGGGAACTATGGCTACACCTTC. The chain carries TRBV19 and TRBJ1-2; D is perhaps TRBD1 (5 bases). The V gene lost 3 bases and the J gene lost 2 bases, with 7 bases spanning the gap. Looked up from germline, CDR1 is LNHDA and CDR2 is SQIVND (reference sequence). The CDR3 consists of 13 residues.